The source of this T cell receptor beta chain is a study of PD-1 blockade in classical Hodgkin lymphoma. This sample's time point: cycle 4 day 1 (C4D1), after more than five weeks of nivolumab. All trial patients relapsed after autologous stem cell transplantation. The CDR3 contains 15 residues. Sequencing was performed with immunoSEQ multiplex PCR; in TCRdb, only in-frame clones are kept and a portion is missing. Counted here are tens of thousands of clones, nearly 80% occurring once; the ten biggest clones make up about a fifth. This receptor was taken from a human donor with classical Hodgkin lymphoma. The rearrangement links TRBV21-1 to TRBJ1-4; the D segment call TRBD1 is taken from the table without a DNA check. TRBV21-1 is an annotated pseudogene. Source: peripheral blood mononuclear cells (PBMCs), taken before the fourth cycle of nivolumab. The CDR3 DNA sequence: TGTGCCAGCAGCACCCAACAGGGACCGGGCGAAAAACTGTTTTTT. Amino acids: CASSTQQGPGEKLFF.